Shown below are 15 T cell receptor beta chains from a single sample sequenced in a study of blood T cell repertoires in COVID-19. Measured with immunoSEQ multiplex PCR; TCRdb has only the in-frame clones, and not every one. The top ten clones hold approximately 2.4% of a sample with under 95,000 clones, approximately 93% of them seen once. The sample taken for sequencing was peripheral blood. The source of these receptors is a man aged 50 to 60 with COVID-19, enrolled during active disease.

This rearrangement joins TRBV11-2 to TRBJ2-1; the match to TRBD2 covers 9 bases. J gave up 9 bases and V 4 bases, and 13 bases lay outside the gene matches. The CDR3 has 16 amino acids. Looked up from germline, CDR1 is SGHAT and CDR2 is FQNNGV. The CDR3 loop is CASSWALAGDRGEQFF. The CDR3, as DNA: TGTGCCAGCAGCTGGGCATTAGCGGGAGACCGGGGTGAGCAGTTCTTC.

This chain joins TRBV2 and TRBJ1-1; 7 bases map to TRBD1. V dropped 2 bases and J dropped 4; count of bases not matched to a gene: 10. Germline V gene data show CDR1 as SNHLY and CDR2 as FYNNEI. The CDR3 length is 16 residues. The CDR3 loop reads CASSEPNDRVGTEAFF. In DNA form, the CDR3 reads TGTGCCAGCAGTGAACCGAATGACAGGGTTGGCACTGAAGCTTTCTTT.

The table lists this clone with a count of one. The chain recombines TRBV6-5 with TRBJ1-6, with 7 bases matching TRBD1. The V segment lost 5 bases and the J segment 10 bases; nucleotides outside the gene matches: 11. The CDR3 covers 15 residues. The germline V gene has CDR1 MNHEY and CDR2 SVGAGI. This CDR3 is CASSRQTGLGSPLHF. DNA for the CDR3: TGTGCCAGCAGTCGTCAGACAGGGCTTGGGTCACCCCTCCACTTT.

V usage is TRBV5-1 and J usage is TRBJ1-2; D is ambiguous. CDR1 and CDR2 from the germline V gene are SGHRS and YFSETQ. This CDR3 comprises 14 residues. V was trimmed by 0 bases and J by 3 bases, leaving 9 bases between them. The CDR3 protein is CASSLDPGYYGYTF. The CDR3 bases are TGCGCCAGCAGCTTGGATCCGGGATACTATGGCTACACCTTC.

The chain uses TRBV5-1 and TRBJ1-1; 7 bases agree with TRBD1. V lost 4 bases, J lost 0 bases, and 3 bases stayed unmatched. This CDR3 contains 14 residues. CDR1 is SGHRS and CDR2 is YFSETQ in the germline V gene. The CDR3, as DNA: TGCGCCAGCAGCGGGGACAGTTTGAACACTGAAGCTTTCTTT. Translation gives CASSGDSLNTEAFF.

This sequence joins TRBV21-1 and TRBJ1-4; the table's D call, TRBD1, was not checked against the DNA. TRBV21-1 is given as a pseudogene. The CDR3 runs 18 residues. CDR3 sequence: CASSKAGTGRATNEKLFF. The DNA of the CDR3 is TGTGCCAGCAGCAAAGCCGGGACAGGGAGAGCAACTAATGAAAAACTGTTTTTT.

In regard to this clone: The same CDR3 can be traced to other DNA sequences in this sample. This rearrangement joins TRBV5-1 to TRBJ1-1; D is possibly TRBD1 (6 bases). The CDR3 has 13 amino acids. In germline, CDR1 is SGHRS, CDR2 YFSETQ. V dropped 1 base and J dropped 3 bases, with 7 bases sitting between them. The CDR3 nucleotides are TGCGCCAGCAGCTTGAAGGGGGACACTGAAGCTTTCTTT. It specifies CASSLKGDTEAFF.

This clone has just one count. The chain couples TRBV6-5 to TRBJ2-3; 7 bases align to TRBD1. CDR3 length: 16 amino acids. The V gene's germline CDR1 is MNHEY and CDR2 SVGAGI. The V segment lost 0 bases and the J segment 3 bases; nucleotides outside the gene matches: 6. CDR3 coding DNA: TGTGCCAGCAGTTACTCTCGGACAGGCTGGACAGATACGCAGTATTTT. This gives the protein CASSYSRTGWTDTQYF.

The rearrangement links TRBV11-3 to TRBJ2-3; the D gene is possibly TRBD1 (5 bases). Germline V gene lookup returns CDR1 SGHNT and CDR2 YENEEA. The CDR3 is 11 residues long. Trimming removed 8 bases at V and 7 bases at J, with 10 bases between. For the CDR3, the DNA is TGTGCCAGCGCCGCAGGGTATACGCAGTATTTT. Amino acid sequence: CASAAGYTQYF. The variable domain in full, with the rest retrieved from reference TRBV11-3 and TRBJ2-3, is EAGVVQSPRYKIIEKKQPVAFWCNPISGHNTLYWYLQNLGQGPELLIRYENEEAVDDSQLPKDRFSAERLKGVDSTLKIQPAELGDSAVYLCASAAGYTQYFGPGTRLTVL.

The rearrangement uses TRBV5-6 and TRBJ1-2; D remains unclear. Germline V gene data show CDR1 as SGHDT and CDR2 as YYEEEE. V gave up 4 bases and J gave up 0 bases, with 4 bases separating them. CDR3 size: 12 residues. The chain's CDR3 is CASSETNYGYTF. DNA for the CDR3: TGTGCCAGCAGCGAGACTAACTATGGCTACACCTTC. The full variable domain, with the rest looked up from reference TRBV5-6 and TRBJ1-2, is DAGVTQSPTHLIKTRGQQVTLRCSPKSGHDTVSWYQQALGQGPQFIFQYYEEEERQRGNFPDRFSGHQFPNYSSELNVNALLLGDSALYLCASSETNYGYTFGSGTRLTVV.

The chain has TRBV6-5 and TRBJ1-1; D might be TRBD1 (6 bases). CDR3 length: 12 amino acids. Germline V gene data show CDR1 as MNHEY and CDR2 as SVGAGI. With 4 bases removed from V and 10 bases from J, the gap between germline ends came to 13 bases. The CDR3 region has the DNA TGTGCCAGCAGTTCGCAAAACAGGGCAGCTTTCTTT. Its protein is CASSSQNRAAFF.

The chain employs TRBV19 and TRBJ2-1; no clear D gene. Germline V gene data show CDR1 as LNHDA and CDR2 as SQIVND (reference sequence). Trimming cost V 0 bases and J 3 bases, with 6 bases left between them. The CDR3 runs 14 residues. In nucleotides, the CDR3 is TGTGCCAGTAGTATAGAGGCAGGCTACAATGAGCAGTTCTTC. It encodes CASSIEAGYNEQFF.

This clone appeared once. The chain recombines TRBV5-4 with TRBJ2-3; 10 bases are shared with TRBD2. There are 15 residues in the CDR3. The ends lost 4 bases at V and 4 bases at J; junction bases unmatched: 6. Per the germline V gene, CDR1 is SGHNT and CDR2 is YYREEE (reference sequence). The CDR3 loop reads CASSRLAGGPDTQYF. The CDR3 DNA reads as TGTGCCAGCAGCCGATTAGCGGGAGGCCCAGATACGCAGTATTTT.

The chain recombines TRBV6-5 with TRBJ2-5; TRBD2 is a possible D gene (5 bases). V gave up 6 bases and J gave up 4 bases, with 15 bases separating them. Germline CDR1 is MNHEY and CDR2 is SVGAGI. CDR3 length: 14 amino acids. Written as DNA, the CDR3 is TGTGCCAGCAGGCTTGGGGTAGCGATAGAGACCCAGTACTTC. It encodes CASRLGVAIETQYF.

This chain links TRBV11-3 with TRBJ2-1, with 8 bases identical to TRBD2. The CDR3 is 14 amino acids. J lost 2 bases, V lost 11 bases, and 8 bases had no gene match. Germline CDR1 reads SGHNT; CDR2 reads YENEEA. The CDR3 loop is CACSSGYTYNEQFF. The CDR3 DNA reads TGTGCCTGTTCTAGCGGGTATACCTACAATGAGCAGTTCTTC.